This paragraph covers one T cell receptor beta chain sequence. Its antigen is unidentified. Use of 60 Vbeta and 13 Jbeta primers characterized the PCR. Sequencing was performed with immunoSEQ multiplex PCR; in TCRdb, only in-frame clones are kept and a portion is missing. In the table there are over 120,000 clones, about 80% of which are singletons. This record belongs to a study of cytomegalovirus exposure and HLA in healthy donors. Study-wide results and caveats: Most TCR sequences were seen very rarely across donors, but some public TCRs occurred in many.

Sequencing input: PBMCs. This receptor was taken from a man under 40 in good health and CMV-seropositive.

CDR3 nucleotides: TGTGCCAGCAGCGTAGCTAGCAGCACAGATACGCAGTATTTT. As protein: CASSVASSTDTQYF. V and J are TRBV9 and TRBJ2-3; D is perhaps TRBD2 (5 bases). Deletions cut 0 bases from V and 0 bases from J, with 5 bases between. CDR1 SGDLS and CDR2 YYNGEE come from the germline V gene. The CDR3 length is 14 residues.